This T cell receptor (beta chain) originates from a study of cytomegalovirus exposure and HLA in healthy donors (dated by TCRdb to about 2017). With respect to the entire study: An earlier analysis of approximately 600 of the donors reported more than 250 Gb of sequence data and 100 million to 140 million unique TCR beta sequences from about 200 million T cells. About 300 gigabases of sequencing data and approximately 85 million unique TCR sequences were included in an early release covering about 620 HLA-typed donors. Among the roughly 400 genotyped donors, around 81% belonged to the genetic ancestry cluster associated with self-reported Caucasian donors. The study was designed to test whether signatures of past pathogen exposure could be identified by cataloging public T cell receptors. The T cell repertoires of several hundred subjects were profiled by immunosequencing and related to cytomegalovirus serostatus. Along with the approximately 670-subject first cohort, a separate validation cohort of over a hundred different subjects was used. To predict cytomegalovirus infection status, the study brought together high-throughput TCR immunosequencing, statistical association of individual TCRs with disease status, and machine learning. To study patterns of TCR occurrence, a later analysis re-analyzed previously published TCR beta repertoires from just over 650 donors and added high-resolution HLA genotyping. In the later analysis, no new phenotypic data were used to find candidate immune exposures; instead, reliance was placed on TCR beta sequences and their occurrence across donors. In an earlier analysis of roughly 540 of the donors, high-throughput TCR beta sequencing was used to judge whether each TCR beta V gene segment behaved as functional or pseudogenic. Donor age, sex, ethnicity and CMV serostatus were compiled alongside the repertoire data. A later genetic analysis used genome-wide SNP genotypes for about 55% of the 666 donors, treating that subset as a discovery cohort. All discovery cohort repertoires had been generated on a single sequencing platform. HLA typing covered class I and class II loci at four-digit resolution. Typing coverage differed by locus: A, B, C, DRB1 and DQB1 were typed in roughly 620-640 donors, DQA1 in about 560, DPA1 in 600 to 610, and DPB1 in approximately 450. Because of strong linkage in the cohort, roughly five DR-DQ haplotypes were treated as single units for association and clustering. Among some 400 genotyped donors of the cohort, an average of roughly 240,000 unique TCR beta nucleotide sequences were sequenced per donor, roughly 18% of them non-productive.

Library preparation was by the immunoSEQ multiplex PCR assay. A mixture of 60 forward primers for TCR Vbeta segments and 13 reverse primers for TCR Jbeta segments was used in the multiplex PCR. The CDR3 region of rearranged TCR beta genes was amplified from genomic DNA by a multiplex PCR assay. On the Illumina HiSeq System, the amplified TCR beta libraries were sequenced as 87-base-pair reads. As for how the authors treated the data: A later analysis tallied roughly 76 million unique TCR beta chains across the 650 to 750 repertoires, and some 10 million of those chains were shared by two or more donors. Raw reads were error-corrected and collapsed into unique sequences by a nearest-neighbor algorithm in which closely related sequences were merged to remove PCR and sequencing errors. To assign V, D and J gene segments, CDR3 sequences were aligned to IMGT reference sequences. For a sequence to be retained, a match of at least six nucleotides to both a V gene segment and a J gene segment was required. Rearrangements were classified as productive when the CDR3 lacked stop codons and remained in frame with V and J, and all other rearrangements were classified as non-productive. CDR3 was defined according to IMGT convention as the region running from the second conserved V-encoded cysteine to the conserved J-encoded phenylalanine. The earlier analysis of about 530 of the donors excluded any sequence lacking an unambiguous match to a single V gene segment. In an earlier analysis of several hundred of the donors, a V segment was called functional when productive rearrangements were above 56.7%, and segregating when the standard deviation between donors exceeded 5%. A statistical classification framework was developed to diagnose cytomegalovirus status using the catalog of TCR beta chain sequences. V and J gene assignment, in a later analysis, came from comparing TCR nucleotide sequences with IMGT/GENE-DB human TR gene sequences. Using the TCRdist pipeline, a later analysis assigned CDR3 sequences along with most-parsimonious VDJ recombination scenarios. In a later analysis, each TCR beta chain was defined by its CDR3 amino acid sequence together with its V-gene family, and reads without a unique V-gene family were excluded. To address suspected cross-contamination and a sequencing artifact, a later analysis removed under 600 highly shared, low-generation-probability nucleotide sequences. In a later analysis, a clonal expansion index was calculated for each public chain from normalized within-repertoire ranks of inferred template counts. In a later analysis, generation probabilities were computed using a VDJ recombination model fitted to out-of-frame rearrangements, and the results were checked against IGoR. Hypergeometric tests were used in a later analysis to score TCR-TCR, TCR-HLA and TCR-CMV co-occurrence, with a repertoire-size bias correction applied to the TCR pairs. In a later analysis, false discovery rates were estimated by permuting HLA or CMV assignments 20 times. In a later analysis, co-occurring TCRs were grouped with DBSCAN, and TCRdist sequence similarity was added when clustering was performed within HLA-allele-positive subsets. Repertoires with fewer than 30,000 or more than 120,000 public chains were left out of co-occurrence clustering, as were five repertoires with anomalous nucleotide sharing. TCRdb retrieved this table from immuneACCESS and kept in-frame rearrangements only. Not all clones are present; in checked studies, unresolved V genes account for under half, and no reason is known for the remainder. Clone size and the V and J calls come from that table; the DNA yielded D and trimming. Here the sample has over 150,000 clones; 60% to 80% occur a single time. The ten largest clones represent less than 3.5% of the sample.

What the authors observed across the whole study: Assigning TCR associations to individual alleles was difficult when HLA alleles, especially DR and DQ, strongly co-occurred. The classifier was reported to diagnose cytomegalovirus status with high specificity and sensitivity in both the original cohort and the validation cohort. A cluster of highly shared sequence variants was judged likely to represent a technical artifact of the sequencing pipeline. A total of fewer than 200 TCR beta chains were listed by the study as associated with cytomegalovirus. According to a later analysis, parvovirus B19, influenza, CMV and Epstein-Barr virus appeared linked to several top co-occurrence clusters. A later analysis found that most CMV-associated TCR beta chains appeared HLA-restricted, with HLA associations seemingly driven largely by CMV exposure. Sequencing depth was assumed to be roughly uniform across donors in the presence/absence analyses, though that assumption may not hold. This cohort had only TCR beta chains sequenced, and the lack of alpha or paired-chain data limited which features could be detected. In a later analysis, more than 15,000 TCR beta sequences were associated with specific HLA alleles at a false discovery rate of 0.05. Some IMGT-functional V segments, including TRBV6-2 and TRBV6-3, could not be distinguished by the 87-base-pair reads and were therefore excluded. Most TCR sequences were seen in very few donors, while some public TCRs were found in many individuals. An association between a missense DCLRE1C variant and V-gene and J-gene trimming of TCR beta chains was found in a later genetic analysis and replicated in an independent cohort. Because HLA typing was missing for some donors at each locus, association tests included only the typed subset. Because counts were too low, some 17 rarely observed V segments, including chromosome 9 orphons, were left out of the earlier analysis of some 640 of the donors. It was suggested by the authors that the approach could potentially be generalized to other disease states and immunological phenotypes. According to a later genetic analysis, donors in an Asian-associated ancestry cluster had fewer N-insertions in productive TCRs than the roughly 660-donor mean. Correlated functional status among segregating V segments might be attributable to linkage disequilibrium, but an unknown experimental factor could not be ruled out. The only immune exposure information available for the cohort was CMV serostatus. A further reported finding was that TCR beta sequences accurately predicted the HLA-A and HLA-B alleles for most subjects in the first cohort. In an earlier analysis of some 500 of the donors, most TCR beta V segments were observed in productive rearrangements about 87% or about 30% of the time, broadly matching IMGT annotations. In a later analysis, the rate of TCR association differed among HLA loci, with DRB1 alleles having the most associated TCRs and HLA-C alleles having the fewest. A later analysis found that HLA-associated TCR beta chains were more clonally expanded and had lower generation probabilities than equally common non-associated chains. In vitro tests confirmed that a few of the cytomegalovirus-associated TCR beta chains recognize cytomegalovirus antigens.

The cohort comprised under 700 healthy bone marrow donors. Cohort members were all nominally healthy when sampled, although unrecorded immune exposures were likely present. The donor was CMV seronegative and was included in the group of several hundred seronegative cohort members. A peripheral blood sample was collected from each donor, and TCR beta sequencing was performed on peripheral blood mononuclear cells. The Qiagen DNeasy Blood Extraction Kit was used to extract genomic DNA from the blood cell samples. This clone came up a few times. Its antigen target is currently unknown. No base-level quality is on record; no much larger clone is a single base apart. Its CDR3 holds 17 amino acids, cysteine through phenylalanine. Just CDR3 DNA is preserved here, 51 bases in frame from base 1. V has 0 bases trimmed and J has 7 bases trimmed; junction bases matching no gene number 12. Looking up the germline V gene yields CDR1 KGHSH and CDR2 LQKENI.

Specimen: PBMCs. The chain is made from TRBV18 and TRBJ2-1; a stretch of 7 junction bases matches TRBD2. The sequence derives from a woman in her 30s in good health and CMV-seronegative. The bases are TGTGCCAGCTCACCACCCCGAGATAGTCTGGGGGGGAATGAGCAGTTCTTC. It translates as CASSPPRDSLGGNEQFF.